The entry below gives a single T cell receptor (beta chain) sequence along with its context. Trimming removed 5 bases from V and 6 bases from J; junction bases left unmatched: 4. The length of the CDR3 is 15 residues. Germline V lookup: CDR1 MNHEY, CDR2 SMNVEV (reference sequence). TCRdb's copy holds only in-frame clones and misses some; the assay was immunoSEQ multiplex PCR. The sample has about 160,000 clones, over 95% seen once. This entry belongs to a study of control samples from healthy donors and cancer patients. Input material: blood. The chain recombines TRBV27 with TRBJ2-3; 14 nucleotides align to TRBD2. The receptor's source is a woman in her twenties or thirties in good health. CDR3: CASSIGTSGSDTQYF. CDR3 coding DNA: TGTGCCAGCAGTATTGGGACTAGCGGGAGTGATACGCAGTATTTT.